This T cell receptor (beta chain) was sequenced for a study of cytomegalovirus exposure and HLA in healthy donors. Turning to this clone: Its antigen is not known.

The CDR3 runs to 15 residues. Per germline, CDR1 MNHNS and CDR2 SASEGT. V lost 3 bases and J lost 3, with 12 bases in between. Clones were read by immunoSEQ multiplex PCR, and TCRdb kept only the in-frame ones, dropping some. Of some 250,000 clones detected, 90% appear once; the ten largest clones hold approximately 3%. Findings of the study overall: The finding came from a later analysis; first-cohort TCR clusters tended to co-occur in the 95 to 150 validation repertoires. Researchers catalogued over 150 TCR beta chains as cytomegalovirus-associated.

The chain joins TRBV6-1 to TRBJ1-5, with a tentative D call TRBD1 (6 bases). The sample comprised PBMCs. This clonotype originated in a woman aged 25 to 39 in good health and CMV-seronegative. In nucleotides, the CDR3 is TGTGCCAGCAGTGAGCTGACAGGCTTCAATCAGCCCCAGCATTTT. Translation: CASSELTGFNQPQHF.